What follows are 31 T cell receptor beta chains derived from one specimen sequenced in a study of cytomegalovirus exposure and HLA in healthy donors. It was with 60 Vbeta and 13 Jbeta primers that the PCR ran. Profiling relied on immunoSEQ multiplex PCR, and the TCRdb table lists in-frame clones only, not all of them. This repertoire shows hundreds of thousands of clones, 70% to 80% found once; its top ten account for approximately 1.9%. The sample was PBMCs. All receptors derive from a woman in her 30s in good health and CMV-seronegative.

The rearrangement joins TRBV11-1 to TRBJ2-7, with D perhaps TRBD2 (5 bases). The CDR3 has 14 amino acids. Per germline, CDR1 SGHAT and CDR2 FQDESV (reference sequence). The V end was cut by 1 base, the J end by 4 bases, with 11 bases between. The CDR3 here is CASSLDGRGYEQYF. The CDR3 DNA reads TGTGCCAGCAGCTTAGACGGACGGGGATACGAGCAGTACTTC. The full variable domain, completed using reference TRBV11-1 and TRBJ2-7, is EAEVAQSPRYKITEKSQAVAFWCDPISGHATLYWYRQILGQGPELLVQFQDESVVDDSQLPKDRFSAERLKGVDSTLKIQPAELGDSAMYLCASSLDGRGYEQYFGPGTRLTVT.

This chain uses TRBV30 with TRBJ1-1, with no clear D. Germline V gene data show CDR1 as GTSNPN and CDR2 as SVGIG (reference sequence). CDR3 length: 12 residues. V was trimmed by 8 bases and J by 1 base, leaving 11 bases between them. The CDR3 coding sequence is TGTGCCGGAAATCGGAGGAACACTGAAGCTTTCTTT. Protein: CAGNRRNTEAFF.

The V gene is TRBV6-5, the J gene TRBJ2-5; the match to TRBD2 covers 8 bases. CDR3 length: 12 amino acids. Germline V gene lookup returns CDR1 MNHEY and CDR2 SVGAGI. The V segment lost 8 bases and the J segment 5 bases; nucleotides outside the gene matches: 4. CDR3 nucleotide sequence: TGTGCCAGCGCCGCTAGCGGGGAGACCCAGTACTTC. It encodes CASAASGETQYF.

The CDR3 reads CASSIVPGQGYEQYF. Written as DNA, the CDR3 is TGTGCCAGTAGTATAGTCCCGGGACAGGGGTACGAGCAGTACTTC. V usage is TRBV19 and J usage is TRBJ2-7, with 10 bases lining up with TRBD1. The CDR3 is 15 residues long. V trimming: 1 base; J trimming: 4 bases; junction bases outside the gene matches: 4. In germline, CDR1 is LNHDA, CDR2 SQIVND (reference sequence).

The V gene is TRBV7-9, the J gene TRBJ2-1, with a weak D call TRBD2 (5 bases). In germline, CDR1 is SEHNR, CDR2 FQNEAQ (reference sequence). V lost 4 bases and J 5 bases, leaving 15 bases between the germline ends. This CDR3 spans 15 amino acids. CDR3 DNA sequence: TGTGCCAGCAGCTCAGTTTCAGAGGGAAACAATGAGCAGTTCTTC. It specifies CASSSVSEGNNEQFF.

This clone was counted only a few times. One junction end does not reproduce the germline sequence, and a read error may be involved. CDR3 amino acids: CSSSFPSLDSDLGYTF. The CDR3 DNA reads TGTTCCAGCAGCTTCCCTAGCCTGGACAGTGACCTGGGCTACACCTTC. The chain has TRBV7-9 and TRBJ1-2; D perhaps matches TRBD1 (6 bases). The CDR3 length is 16 residues. Germline CDR1 SEHNR, CDR2 FQNEAQ (reference sequence).

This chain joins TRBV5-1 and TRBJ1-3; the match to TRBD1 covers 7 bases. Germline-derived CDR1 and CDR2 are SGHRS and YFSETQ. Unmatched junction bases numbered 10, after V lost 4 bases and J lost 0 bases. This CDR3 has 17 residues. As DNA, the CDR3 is TGCGCCAGCAGCGAAGAGACAGGGCCCAGCTCTGGAAACACCATATATTTT. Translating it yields CASSEETGPSSGNTIYF.

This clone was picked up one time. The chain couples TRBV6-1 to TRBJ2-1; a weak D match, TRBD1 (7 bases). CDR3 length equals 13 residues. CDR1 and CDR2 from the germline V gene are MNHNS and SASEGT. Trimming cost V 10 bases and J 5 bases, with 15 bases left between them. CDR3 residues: CATTRDRDNEQFF. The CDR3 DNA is TGTGCCACCACGCGGGACAGAGACAATGAGCAGTTCTTC.

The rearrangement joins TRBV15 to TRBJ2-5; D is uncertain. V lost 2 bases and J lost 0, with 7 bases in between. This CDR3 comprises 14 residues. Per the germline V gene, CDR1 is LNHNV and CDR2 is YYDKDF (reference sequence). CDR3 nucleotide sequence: TGTGCCACCAGCAGATCTGAGTACCAAGAGACCCAGTACTTC. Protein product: CATSRSEYQETQYF.

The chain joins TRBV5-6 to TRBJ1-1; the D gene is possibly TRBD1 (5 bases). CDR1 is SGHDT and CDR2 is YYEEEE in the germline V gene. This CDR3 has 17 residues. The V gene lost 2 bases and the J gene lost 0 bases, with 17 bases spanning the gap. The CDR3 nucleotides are TGTGCCAGCAGCTTAGGGTCGTTCTGGACAATGAACACTGAAGCTTTCTTT. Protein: CASSLGSFWTMNTEAFF.

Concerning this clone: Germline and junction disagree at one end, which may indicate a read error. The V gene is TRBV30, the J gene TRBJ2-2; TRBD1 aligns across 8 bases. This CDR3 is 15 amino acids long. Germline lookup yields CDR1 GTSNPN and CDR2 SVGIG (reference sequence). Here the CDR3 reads CSWRFRGLYTGELFF. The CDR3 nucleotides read TGTTCCTGGAGATTCAGGGGGCTGTACACCGGGGAGCTGTTTTTT. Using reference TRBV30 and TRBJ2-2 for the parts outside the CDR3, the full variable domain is SQTIHQWPATLVQPVGSPLSLECTVEGTSNPNLYWYRQAAGRGLQLLFYSVGIGQISSEVPQNLSASRPQDRQFILSSKKLLLSDSGFYLCSWRFRGLYTGELFFGEGSRLTVL.

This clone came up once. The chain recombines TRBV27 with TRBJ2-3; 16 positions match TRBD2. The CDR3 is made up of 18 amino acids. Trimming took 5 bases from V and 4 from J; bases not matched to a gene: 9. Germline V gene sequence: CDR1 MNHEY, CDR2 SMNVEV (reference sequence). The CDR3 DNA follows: TGTGCCAGCAGTCCCGGGACTAGCGGGAGGGCTCTTTCAGATACGCAGTATTTT. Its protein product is CASSPGTSGRALSDTQYF.

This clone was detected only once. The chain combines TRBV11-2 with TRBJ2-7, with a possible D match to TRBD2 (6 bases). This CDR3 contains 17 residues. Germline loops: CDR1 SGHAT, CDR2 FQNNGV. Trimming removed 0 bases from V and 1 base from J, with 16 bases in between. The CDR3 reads CASSLDLTGEISYEQYF. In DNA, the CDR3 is TGTGCCAGCAGCTTAGATCTCACGGGAGAAATATCCTACGAGCAGTACTTC.

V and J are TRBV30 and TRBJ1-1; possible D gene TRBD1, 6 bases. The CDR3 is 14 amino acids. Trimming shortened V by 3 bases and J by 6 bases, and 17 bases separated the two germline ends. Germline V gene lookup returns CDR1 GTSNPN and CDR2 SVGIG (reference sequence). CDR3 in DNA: TGTGCCTGGAGGGGGGACAAGATTGTGCCTGAAGCTTTCTTT. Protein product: CAWRGDKIVPEAFF.

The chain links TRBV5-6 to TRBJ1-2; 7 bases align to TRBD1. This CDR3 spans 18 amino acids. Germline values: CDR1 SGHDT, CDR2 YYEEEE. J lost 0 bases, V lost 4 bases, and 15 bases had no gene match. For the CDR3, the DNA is TGTGCCAGCAGCACTATGACAGGGCAACCTAAAGCTAACTATGGCTACACCTTC. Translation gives CASSTMTGQPKANYGYTF.

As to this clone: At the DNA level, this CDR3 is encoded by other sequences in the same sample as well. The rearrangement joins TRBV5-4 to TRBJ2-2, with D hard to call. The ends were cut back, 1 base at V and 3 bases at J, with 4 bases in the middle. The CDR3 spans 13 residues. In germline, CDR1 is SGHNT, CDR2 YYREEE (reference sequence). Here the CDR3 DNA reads TGTGCCAGCAGCTTGACGGACACCGGGGAGCTGTTTTTT. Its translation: CASSLTDTGELFF.

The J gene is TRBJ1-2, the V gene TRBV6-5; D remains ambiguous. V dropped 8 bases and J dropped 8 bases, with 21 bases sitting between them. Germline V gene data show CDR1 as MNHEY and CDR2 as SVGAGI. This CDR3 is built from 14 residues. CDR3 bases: TGTGCCAGCCGCGACTTGGGGAGTGCCAAGGGCTACACCTTC. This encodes CASRDLGSAKGYTF.

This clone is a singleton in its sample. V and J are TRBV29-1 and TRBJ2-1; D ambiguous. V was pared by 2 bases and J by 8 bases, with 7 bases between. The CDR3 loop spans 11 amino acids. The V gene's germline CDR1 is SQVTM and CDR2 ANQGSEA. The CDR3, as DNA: TGCAGCGTTGAAATTAGTCATGAGCAGTTCTTC. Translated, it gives CSVEISHEQFF.

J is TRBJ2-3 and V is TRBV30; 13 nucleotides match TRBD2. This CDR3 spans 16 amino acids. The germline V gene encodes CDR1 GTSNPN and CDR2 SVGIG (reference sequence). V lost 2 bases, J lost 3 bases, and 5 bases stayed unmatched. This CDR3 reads CAWSSGLAGRTDTQYF. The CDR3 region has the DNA TGTGCCTGGAGTTCGGGACTAGCGGGGAGGACAGATACGCAGTATTTT.

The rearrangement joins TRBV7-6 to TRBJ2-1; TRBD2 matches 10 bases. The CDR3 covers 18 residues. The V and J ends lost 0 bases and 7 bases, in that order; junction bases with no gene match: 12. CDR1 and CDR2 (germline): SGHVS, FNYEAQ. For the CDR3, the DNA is TGTGCCAGCAGCTTAGCCGACTTCAGCGGGAGGGCCGGAAATGAGCAGTTCTTC. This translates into CASSLADFSGRAGNEQFF.

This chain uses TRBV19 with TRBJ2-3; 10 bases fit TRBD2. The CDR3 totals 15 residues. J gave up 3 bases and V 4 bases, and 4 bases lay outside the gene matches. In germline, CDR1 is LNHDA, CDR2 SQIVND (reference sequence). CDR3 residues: CASSTSGGKTDTQYF. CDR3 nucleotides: TGTGCCAGTAGTACTAGCGGGGGAAAGACAGATACGCAGTATTTT.

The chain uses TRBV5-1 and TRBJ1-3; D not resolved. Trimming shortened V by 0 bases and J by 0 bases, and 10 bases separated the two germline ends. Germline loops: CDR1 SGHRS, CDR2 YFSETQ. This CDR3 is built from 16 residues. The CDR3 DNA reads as TGCGCCAGCAGCTTGGATACGAGGGTCTCTGGAAACACCATATATTTT. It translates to CASSLDTRVSGNTIYF.

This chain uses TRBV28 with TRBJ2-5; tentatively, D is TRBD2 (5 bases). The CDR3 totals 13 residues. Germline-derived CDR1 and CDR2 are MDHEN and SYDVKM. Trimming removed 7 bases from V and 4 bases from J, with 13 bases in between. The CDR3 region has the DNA TGTGCCAGCAAGGGAATTCGGGGAGAGACCCAGTACTTC. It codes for CASKGIRGETQYF.

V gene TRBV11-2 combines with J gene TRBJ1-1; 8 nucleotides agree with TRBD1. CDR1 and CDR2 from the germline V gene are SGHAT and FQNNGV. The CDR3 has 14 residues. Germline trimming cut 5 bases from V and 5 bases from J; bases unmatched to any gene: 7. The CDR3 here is CASSQGQGWTEAFF. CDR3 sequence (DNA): TGTGCCAGCAGCCAAGGACAGGGATGGACTGAAGCTTTCTTT.

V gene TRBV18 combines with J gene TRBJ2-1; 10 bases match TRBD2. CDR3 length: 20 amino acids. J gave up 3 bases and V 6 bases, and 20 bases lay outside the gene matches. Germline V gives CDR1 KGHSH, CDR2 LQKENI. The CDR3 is CASSSPGRAGGPRVYNEQFF. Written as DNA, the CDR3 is TGTGCCAGCTCCTCGCCGGGTCGAGCGGGAGGGCCTCGGGTCTACAATGAGCAGTTCTTC.

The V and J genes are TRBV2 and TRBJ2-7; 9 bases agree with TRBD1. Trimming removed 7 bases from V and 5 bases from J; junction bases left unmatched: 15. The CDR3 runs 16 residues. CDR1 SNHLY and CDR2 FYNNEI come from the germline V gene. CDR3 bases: TGTGCCAGCACCCCGGACGGGACAGGGTTTGCCCACGAGCAGTACTTC. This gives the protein CASTPDGTGFAHEQYF.

The CDR3 here is CASSRPDRVFEAFF. The DNA of the CDR3 is TGTGCCAGCAGCCGCCCCGACAGGGTTTTTGAAGCTTTCTTT. V usage is TRBV11-3 and J usage is TRBJ1-1; TRBD1 aligns across 7 bases. Germline values: CDR1 SGHNT, CDR2 YENEEA. There are 14 residues in the CDR3. V was clipped by 5 bases and J by 7 bases; unmatched bases: 10. Supplemented by reference TRBV11-3 and TRBJ1-1, the full variable domain reads EAGVVQSPRYKIIEKKQPVAFWCNPISGHNTLYWYLQNLGQGPELLIRYENEEAVDDSQLPKDRFSAERLKGVDSTLKIQPAELGDSAVYLCASSRPDRVFEAFFGQGTRLTVV.

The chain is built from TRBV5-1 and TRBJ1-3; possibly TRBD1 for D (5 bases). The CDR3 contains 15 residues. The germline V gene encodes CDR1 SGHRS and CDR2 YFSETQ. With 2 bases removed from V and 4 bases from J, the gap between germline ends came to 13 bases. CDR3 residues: CASSFTSGNGNTIYF. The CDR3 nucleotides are TGCGCCAGCAGCTTCACATCAGGGAACGGAAACACCATATATTTT.

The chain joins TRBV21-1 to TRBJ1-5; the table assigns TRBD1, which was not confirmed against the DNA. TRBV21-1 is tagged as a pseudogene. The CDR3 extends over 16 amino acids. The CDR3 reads CASSLGDRGPRQPQHF. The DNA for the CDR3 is TGTGCCAGCAGCTTAGGGGACAGGGGCCCCCGGCAGCCCCAGCATTTT.

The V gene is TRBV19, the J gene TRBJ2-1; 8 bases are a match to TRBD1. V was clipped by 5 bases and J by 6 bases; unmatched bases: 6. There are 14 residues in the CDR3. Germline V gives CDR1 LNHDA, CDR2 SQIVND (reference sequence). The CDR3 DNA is TGTGCCAGTAGTTATACAGGGGGAAGCAATGAGCAGTTCTTC. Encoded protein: CASSYTGGSNEQFF. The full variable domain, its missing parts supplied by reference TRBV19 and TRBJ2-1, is DGGITQSPKYLFRKEGQNVTLSCEQNLNHDAMYWYRQDPGQGLRLIYYSQIVNDFQKGDIAEGYSVSREKKESFPLTVTSAQKNPTAFYLCASSYTGGSNEQFFGPGTRLTVL.

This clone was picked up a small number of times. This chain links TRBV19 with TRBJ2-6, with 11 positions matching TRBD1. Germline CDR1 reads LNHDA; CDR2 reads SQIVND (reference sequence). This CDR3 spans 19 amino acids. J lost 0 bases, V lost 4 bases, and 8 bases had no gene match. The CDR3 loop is CASSTGQGARGSGANVLTF. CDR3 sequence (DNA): TGTGCCAGTAGTACAGGACAGGGGGCGCGGGGCTCTGGGGCCAACGTCCTGACTTTC.